One sample yielded the 18 T cell receptor beta chains listed below, sequenced in a study of T cell changes during pregnancy in multiple sclerosis. Produced via immunoSEQ multiplex PCR; TCRdb's table is partial and in-frame only. The sample records 100,000 to 150,000 clones, 90% to 95% being singletons. The source was peripheral blood, collected before pregnancy. Source of these receptors: a female donor with multiple sclerosis, enrolled in a pregnancy study.

The chain employs TRBV28 and TRBJ1-1, with D perhaps matching TRBD1 (5 bases). Per germline, CDR1 MDHEN and CDR2 SYDVKM. V shed 2 bases and J shed 0 bases, with 7 bases lying between them. The CDR3 covers 14 residues. The CDR3 DNA is TGTGCCAGCAGTTTAGCAGGGATGAACACTGAAGCTTTCTTT. It translates to CASSLAGMNTEAFF.

This clone was detected once. A junction boundary mismatches the germline segment, possibly from a read error. This chain connects TRBV7-9 to TRBJ1-1; 9 nucleotides align to TRBD1. This CDR3 is 16 amino acids long. Germline V gene lookup returns CDR1 SEHNR and CDR2 FQNEAQ (reference sequence). In nucleotides, the CDR3 is TGTGCCAGCAGACAACCAGGACAGGGGTTGAAGACTGAAGCTTTCTTT. Amino acids: CASRQPGQGLKTEAFF.

On this clone: This sample includes further DNA sequences coding for the same CDR3. The chain couples TRBV7-9 to TRBJ1-1; 7 positions agree with TRBD1. The CDR3 length is 14 residues. Looked up from germline, CDR1 is SEHNR and CDR2 is FQNEAQ (reference sequence). J was trimmed by 1 base and V by 1 base; bases with no gene match: 0. CDR3 in amino acids: CASSLGQGNTEAFF. The CDR3, as DNA: TGTGCCAGCAGCTTAGGACAGGGGAACACTGAAGCTTTCTTT.

The genes are TRBV6-5 and TRBJ1-2; D uncertain. Trimming took 4 bases from V and 8 from J, leaving 14 bases between them. CDR1 and CDR2 from the germline V gene are MNHEY and SVGAGI. This CDR3 contains 13 residues. The chain's CDR3 is CASSSGRSLGYTF. The CDR3 DNA reads TGTGCCAGCAGTTCAGGCAGGTCGCTGGGCTACACCTTC.

The chain couples TRBV29-1 to TRBJ1-1; D might be TRBD1 (5 bases). This CDR3 is built from 11 residues. The ends were cut back, 5 bases at V and 6 bases at J, with 10 bases in the middle. Germline CDR1 SQVTM, CDR2 ANQGSEA. CDR3 region: CSVKSGAEAFF. In DNA form, the CDR3 reads TGCAGCGTTAAATCGGGGGCTGAAGCTTTCTTT.

Concerning this clone: At one of its ends the junction is not consistent with the germline gene, which may arise from a read error. The rearrangement links TRBV27 to TRBJ2-1; 9 bases are shared with TRBD2. Per germline, CDR1 MNHEY and CDR2 SMNVEV (reference sequence). This CDR3 region has 15 residues. In nucleotides, the CDR3 is TGTGCCAGCAGTTATTACGGGACTAGCTACCATGAGCAGTTCTTC. Protein product: CASSYYGTSYHEQFF.

The V call is TRBV28, the J call TRBJ2-7; 7 nucleotides align to TRBD2. CDR3 size: 14 residues. The V gene's germline CDR1 is MDHEN and CDR2 SYDVKM. J lost 3 bases, V lost 4 bases, and 6 bases had no gene match. The CDR3 nucleotides read TGTGCCAGCAGTTGGGGGGGAGAAAACTACGAGCAGTACTTC. Amino acid sequence: CASSWGGENYEQYF.

The chain is built from TRBV30 and TRBJ2-5, with 10 nucleotides matching TRBD1. CDR1 and CDR2 (germline): GTSNPN, SVGIG (reference sequence). V was clipped by 8 bases and J by 5 bases; unmatched bases: 8. CDR3 length equals 13 residues. In DNA, the CDR3 is TGTGCCCTATCGACAGGGGGCCGGGAGACCCAGTACTTC. Protein product: CALSTGGRETQYF.

The chain has TRBV19 and TRBJ1-1; 8 bases line up with TRBD1. V lost 5 bases to trimming and J lost 1 base; unmatched junction nucleotides: 6. The V gene's germline CDR1 is LNHDA and CDR2 SQIVND (reference sequence). This CDR3 contains 15 residues. The CDR3 spells CASSSPGQANTEAFF. In DNA form, the CDR3 reads TGTGCCAGTAGTTCTCCGGGACAGGCGAACACTGAAGCTTTCTTT. Full variable domain (missing parts from reference TRBV19 and TRBJ1-1): DGGITQSPKYLFRKEGQNVTLSCEQNLNHDAMYWYRQDPGQGLRLIYYSQIVNDFQKGDIAEGYSVSREKKESFPLTVTSAQKNPTAFYLCASSSPGQANTEAFFGQGTRLTVV.

The chain combines TRBV10-3 with TRBJ2-7; 13 nucleotides line up with TRBD2. The CDR3 runs 16 residues. V trimming: 6 bases; J trimming: 2 bases; junction bases outside the gene matches: 7. CDR1 and CDR2 (germline): ENHRY, SYGVKD. CDR3 protein: CAISPTSGGTTYEQYF. The CDR3, as DNA: TGTGCCATCAGCCCGACTAGCGGGGGGACTACCTACGAGCAGTACTTC.

V is TRBV14 and J is TRBJ2-3; D is possibly TRBD2 (5 bases). V was trimmed by 5 bases and J by 2 bases, leaving 17 bases between them. The CDR3 has 16 amino acids. The germline gives CDR1 SGHDN, CDR2 FVKESK. The CDR3 DNA sequence: TGTGCCAGCAGCTTCTGGCGGGCTGGGAACACAGATACGCAGTATTTT. Translated: CASSFWRAGNTDTQYF.

The chain joins TRBV5-6 to TRBJ1-3; 12 nucleotides align to TRBD1. With 6 bases clipped from V and 2 bases from J, the junction kept 6 bases outside the gene matches. Per germline, CDR1 SGHDT and CDR2 YYEEEE. This CDR3 spans 16 amino acids. CDR3 loop: CASNRRDRGPGNTIYF. In DNA, the CDR3 is TGTGCCAGCAACCGACGGGACAGGGGGCCTGGAAACACCATATATTTT.

CDR3 sequence reads: CASSFTTGVGANVLTF. CDR3 nucleotides: TGCGCCAGCAGCTTCACGACAGGGGTAGGGGCCAACGTCCTGACTTTC. The chain links TRBV5-1 to TRBJ2-6, with TRBD1 identical over 8 bases. Trimming cost V 2 bases and J 4 bases; bases outside gene matches: 5. Germline CDR1 and CDR2: SGHRS and YFSETQ. This CDR3 is 16 amino acids long.

This clone was seen once. This rearrangement joins TRBV5-4 to TRBJ1-2; D might be TRBD1 (5 bases). Germline V gene data show CDR1 as SGHNT and CDR2 as YYREEE (reference sequence). V was clipped by 6 bases and J by 4 bases, with 22 bases between them. The CDR3 extends over 16 amino acids. The CDR3 sequence: CASNAGGASIPYGYTF. The CDR3 bases are TGTGCCAGCAACGCGGGAGGGGCTTCGATCCCCTATGGCTACACCTTC.

The CDR3 nucleotides read TGTGCCAGCAGTCCGTCGACAGGGTCTCGAGCTTTCTTT. Its translation is CASSPSTGSRAFF. The V call is TRBV27, the J call TRBJ1-1; TRBD1 aligns across 7 bases. The CDR3 contains 13 residues. Unmatched junction bases numbered 10, after V lost 5 bases and J lost 10 bases. Germline lookup yields CDR1 MNHEY and CDR2 SMNVEV (reference sequence).

This chain links TRBV13 with TRBJ2-7, with TRBD2 matching over 10 bases. Germline trimming cut 5 bases from V and 3 bases from J; bases unmatched to any gene: 10. Germline V gene data show CDR1 as PRHDT and CDR2 as FYEKMQ (reference sequence). There are 16 residues in the CDR3. CDR3 in amino acids: CASSAEAGGQNYEQYF. CDR3 DNA: TGTGCCAGCAGCGCGGAAGCGGGAGGGCAGAACTACGAGCAGTACTTC.

The V and J genes are TRBV29-1 and TRBJ1-1; 9 nucleotides align to TRBD1. The J segment lost 9 bases and the V segment lost 4 bases, leaving 3 bases of the junction unmatched. There are 11 residues in the CDR3. Germline CDR1 SQVTM, CDR2 ANQGSEA. CDR3 region: CSVAGQGKAFF. The CDR3 DNA is TGCAGCGTTGCCGGACAGGGGAAAGCTTTCTTT.

This chain links TRBV27 with TRBJ1-4; D might be TRBD1 (6 bases). Germline assignment: CDR1 MNHEY and CDR2 SMNVEV (reference sequence). V shed 2 bases and J shed 2 bases, with 12 bases lying between them. This CDR3 has 16 amino acids. CDR3 amino acids: CASSLNQGTTNEKLFF. DNA of the CDR3: TGTGCCAGCAGTTTAAACCAGGGGACGACTAATGAAAAACTGTTTTTT.